The rows below give T cell receptor beta chains drawn from one sample of a study of Graves' ophthalmopathy and Graves' hyperthyroidism. One entry per CDR3 protein, called by TCRdb with MiXCR from the multiplex PCR reads. The top ten clones hold more than 3% of a sample with around 660,000 distinct CDR3 sequences, about two fifths of them seen once. The sample was peripheral blood. The receptors derive from an adult man with Graves' ophthalmopathy. The CDR3 runs from the conserved cysteine through the conserved F or W. D genes are given only for firm matches. Clone size is stated in some rows and not others, as once, few, many or a class when expanded.

abundance	d_gene	j_gene	v_gene	CDR3nt	CDR3aa
NA	NA	TRBJ1-1	TRBV2	TGTGCCAGCAGTGAAGTGCGTAGGGGGATTAGGGAAGCTTTCTTT	CASSEVRRGIREAFF
many	NA	TRBJ1-5	TRBV5-8	TGTGCCAGCAGCTTCGGAGGGATCAGCAATCAGCCCCAGCATTTT	CASSFGGISNQPQHF
many	NA	TRBJ1-2	TRBV15	TGTGCCACCAGCGGCCCCACCTATGGCTACACCTTC	CATSGPTYGYTF
many	NA	TRBJ2-2	TRBV2	TGTGCCAGCAGTGGGACTGCGAACACCGGGGAGCTGTTTTTT	CASSGTANTGELFF
NA	TRBD1	TRBJ1-1	TRBV24-1	TGTGCCACCAGTGATGGGACAGGGGTTCTTGGCCACCTGCACAAGGGACCCACATTT	CATSDGTGVLGHLHKGPTF
many	TRBD1	TRBJ2-7	TRBV7-3	TGTGCCAGCAGCTTAATGGGACAGGGCTACGAGCAGTACTTC	CASSLMGQGYEQYF
many	NA	TRBJ1-2	TRBV10-3	TGTGCCATCAGTAATCAATCCTCCTGGGGGTCTGGCTACACCTTC	CAISNQSSWGSGYTF
few	TRBD1	TRBJ2-7	TRBV20-1	TGCAGTGCTCCCGAGCCCACAGGGGGAGCCCTCGAGCAGTACTTC	CSAPEPTGGALEQYF
NA	NA	TRBJ1-6	TRBV9	TGTGCCAGCAGCCAAGATCTACGGAATTCACCCCTCCACTTT	CASSQDLRNSPLHF
NA	TRBD1	TRBJ2-4	TRBV9	TGTGCCAGTACAGCCGGGACAGGTGGATTTGGGGACATTCAGTACTTC	CASTAGTGGFGDIQYF
few	TRBD1	TRBJ2-6	TRBV4-1	TGCGCCAGCAGCCAAGATAGCCGGGACAGGGGGCGCGGGGCCAACGTCCTGACTTTC	CASSQDSRDRGRGANVLTF
few	TRBD2	TRBJ2-5	TRBV7-2	TGTGCCAGCAGCTTACAAAGCGGGGGAGTTCCGGAGACCCAGTACTTC	CASSLQSGGVPETQYF